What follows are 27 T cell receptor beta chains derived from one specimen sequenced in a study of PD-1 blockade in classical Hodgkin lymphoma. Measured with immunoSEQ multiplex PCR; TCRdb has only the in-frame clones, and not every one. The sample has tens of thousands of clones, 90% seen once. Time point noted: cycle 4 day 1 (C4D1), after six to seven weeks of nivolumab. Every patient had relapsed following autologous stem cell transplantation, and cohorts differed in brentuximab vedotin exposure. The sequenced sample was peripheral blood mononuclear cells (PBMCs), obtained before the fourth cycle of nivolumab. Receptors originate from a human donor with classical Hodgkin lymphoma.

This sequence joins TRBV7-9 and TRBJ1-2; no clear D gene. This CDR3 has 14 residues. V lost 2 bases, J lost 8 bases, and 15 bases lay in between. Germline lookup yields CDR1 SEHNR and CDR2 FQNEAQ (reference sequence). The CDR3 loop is CASSLQASGGGYTF. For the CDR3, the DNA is TGTGCCAGCAGCTTACAAGCGTCGGGTGGGGGCTACACCTTC.

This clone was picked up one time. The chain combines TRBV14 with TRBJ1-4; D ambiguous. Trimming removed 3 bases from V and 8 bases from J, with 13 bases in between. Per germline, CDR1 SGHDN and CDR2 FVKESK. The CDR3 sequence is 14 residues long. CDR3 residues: CASSQIGRREKLFF. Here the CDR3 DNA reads TGTGCCAGCAGCCAGATCGGTAGAAGGGAAAAACTGTTTTTT. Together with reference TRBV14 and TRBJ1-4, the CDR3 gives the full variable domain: EAGVTQFPSHSVIEKGQTVTLRCDPISGHDNLYWYRRVMGKEIKFLLHFVKESKQDESGMPNNRFLAERTGGTYSTLKVQPAELEDSGVYFCASSQIGRREKLFFGSGTQLSVL.

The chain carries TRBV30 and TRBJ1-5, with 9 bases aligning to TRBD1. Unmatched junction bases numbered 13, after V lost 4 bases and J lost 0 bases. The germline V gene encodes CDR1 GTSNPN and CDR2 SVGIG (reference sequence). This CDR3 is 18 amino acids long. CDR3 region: CAWTPSGTGWGSNQPQHF. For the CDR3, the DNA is TGTGCCTGGACCCCCTCCGGGACAGGGTGGGGTAGCAATCAGCCCCAGCATTTT.

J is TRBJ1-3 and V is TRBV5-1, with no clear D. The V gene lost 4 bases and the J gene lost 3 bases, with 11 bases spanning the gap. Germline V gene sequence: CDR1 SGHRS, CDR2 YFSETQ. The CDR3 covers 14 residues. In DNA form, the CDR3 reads TGCGCCAGCAGCCCGGCCGCGGGTGGAAACACCATATATTTT. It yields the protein CASSPAAGGNTIYF.

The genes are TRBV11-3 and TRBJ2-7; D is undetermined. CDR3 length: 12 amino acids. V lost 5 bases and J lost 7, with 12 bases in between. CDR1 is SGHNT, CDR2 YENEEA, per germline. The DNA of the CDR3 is TGTGCCAGCAGCCGCCCAGGTCGAGAGCAGTACTTC. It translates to CASSRPGREQYF.

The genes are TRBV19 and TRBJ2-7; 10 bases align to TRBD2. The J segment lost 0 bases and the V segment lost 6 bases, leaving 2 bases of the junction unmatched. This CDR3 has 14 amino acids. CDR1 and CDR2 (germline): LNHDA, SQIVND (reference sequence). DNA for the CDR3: TGTGCCAGTAGCCCTAGCGGGAGCTCCTACGAGCAGTACTTC. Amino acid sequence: CASSPSGSSYEQYF.

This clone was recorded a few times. The CDR3 coding sequence is TGCGCCAGCAGCTTGTTGGGACAGCGGAATGAAAAACTGTTTTTT. This codes for CASSLLGQRNEKLFF. The chain is built from TRBV5-1 and TRBJ1-4; TRBD1 aligns across 7 bases. The CDR3 runs to 15 residues. Germline trimming cut 1 base from V and 5 bases from J; bases unmatched to any gene: 5. Germline CDR1 SGHRS, CDR2 YFSETQ. Drawing the rest from reference TRBV5-1 and TRBJ1-4, the complete variable domain is KAGVTQTPRYLIKTRGQQVTLSCSPISGHRSVSWYQQTPGQGLQFLFEYFSETQRNKGNFPGRFSGRQFSNSRSEMNVSTLELGDSALYLCASSLLGQRNEKLFFGSGTQLSVL.

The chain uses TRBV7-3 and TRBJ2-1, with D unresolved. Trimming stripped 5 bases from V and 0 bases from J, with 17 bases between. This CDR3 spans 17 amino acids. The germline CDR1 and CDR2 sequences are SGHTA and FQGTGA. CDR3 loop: CASSIRPRLSSYNEQFF. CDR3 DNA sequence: TGTGCCAGCAGCATACGACCGCGCCTAAGCTCCTACAATGAGCAGTTCTTC.

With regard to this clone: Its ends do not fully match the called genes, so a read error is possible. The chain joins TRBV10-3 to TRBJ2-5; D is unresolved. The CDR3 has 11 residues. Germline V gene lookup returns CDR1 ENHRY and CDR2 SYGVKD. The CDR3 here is CAIGEEETQYF. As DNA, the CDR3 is TGTGCCATCGGTGAAGAAGAGACCCAGTACTTC.

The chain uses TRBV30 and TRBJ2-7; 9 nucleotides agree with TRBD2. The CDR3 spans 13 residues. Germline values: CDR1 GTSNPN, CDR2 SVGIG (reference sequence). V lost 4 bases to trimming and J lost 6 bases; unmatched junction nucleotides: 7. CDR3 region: CAWTSGTTSEQYF. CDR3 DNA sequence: TGTGCCTGGACTAGCGGGACGACTTCCGAGCAGTACTTC.

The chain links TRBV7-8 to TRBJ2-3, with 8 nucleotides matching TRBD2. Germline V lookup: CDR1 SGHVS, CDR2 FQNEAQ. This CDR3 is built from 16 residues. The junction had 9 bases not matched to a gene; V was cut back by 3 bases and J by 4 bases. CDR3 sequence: CASSFSSGSRPDTQYF. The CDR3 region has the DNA TGTGCCAGCAGCTTTTCGAGCGGGAGTAGGCCAGATACGCAGTATTTT.

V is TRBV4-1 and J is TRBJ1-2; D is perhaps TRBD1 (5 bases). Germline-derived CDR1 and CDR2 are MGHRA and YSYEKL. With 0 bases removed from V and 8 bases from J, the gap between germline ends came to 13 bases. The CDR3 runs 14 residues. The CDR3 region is CASSQDLRGSGYTF. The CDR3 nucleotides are TGCGCCAGCAGCCAAGATCTAAGGGGAAGCGGCTACACCTTC.

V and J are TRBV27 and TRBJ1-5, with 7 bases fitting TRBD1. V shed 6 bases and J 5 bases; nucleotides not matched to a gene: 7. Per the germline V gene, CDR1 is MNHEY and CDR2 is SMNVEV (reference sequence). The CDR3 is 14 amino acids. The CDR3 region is CASRPDRRDQPQHF. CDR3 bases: TGTGCCAGCAGGCCGGACAGGCGAGATCAGCCCCAGCATTTT.

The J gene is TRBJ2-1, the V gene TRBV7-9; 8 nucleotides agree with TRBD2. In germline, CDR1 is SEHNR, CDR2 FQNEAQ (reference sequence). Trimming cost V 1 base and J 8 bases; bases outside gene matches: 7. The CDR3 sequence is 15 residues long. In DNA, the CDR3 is TGTGCCAGCAGCTTAGTTTCCGGGAGGGCCGATGAGCAGTTCTTC. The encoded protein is CASSLVSGRADEQFF.

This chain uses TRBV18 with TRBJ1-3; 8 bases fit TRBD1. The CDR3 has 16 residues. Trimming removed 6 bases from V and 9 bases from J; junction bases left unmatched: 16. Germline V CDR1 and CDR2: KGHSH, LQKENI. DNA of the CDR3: TGTGCCAGCTCGAGGACGGGGACAGGAGAGTTCACCACCATATATTTT. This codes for CASSRTGTGEFTTIYF. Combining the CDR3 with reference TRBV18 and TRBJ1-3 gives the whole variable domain NAGVMQNPRHLVRRRGQEARLRCSPMKGHSHVYWYRQLPEEGLKFMVYLQKENIIDESGMPKERFSAEFPKEGPSILRIQQVVRGDSAAYFCASSRTGTGEFTTIYFGEGSWLTVV.

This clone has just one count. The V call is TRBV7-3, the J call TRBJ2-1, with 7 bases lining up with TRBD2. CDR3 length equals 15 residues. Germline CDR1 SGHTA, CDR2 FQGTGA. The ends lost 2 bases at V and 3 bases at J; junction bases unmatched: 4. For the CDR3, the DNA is TGTGCCAGCAGCTTATGGGGACTAAACTACAATGAGCAGTTCTTC. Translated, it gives CASSLWGLNYNEQFF.

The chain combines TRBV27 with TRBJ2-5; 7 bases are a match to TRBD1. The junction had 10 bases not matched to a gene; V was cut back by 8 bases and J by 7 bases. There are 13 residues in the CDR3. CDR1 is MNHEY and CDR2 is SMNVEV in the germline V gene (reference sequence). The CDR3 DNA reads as TGTGCCAGCGGGAATGGGACAGTTCGGACCCAGTACTTC. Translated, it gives CASGNGTVRTQYF.

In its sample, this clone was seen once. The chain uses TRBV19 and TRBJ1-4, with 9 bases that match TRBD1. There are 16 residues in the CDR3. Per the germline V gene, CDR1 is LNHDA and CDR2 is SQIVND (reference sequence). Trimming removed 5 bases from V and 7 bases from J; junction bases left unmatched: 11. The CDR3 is CASSAVYRGRIEKLFF. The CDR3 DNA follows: TGTGCCAGTAGTGCGGTATACAGGGGGCGCATTGAAAAACTGTTTTTT.

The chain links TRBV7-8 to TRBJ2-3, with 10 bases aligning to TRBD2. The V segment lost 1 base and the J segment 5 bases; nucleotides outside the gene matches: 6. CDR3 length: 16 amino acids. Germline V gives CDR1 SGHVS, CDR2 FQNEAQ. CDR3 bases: TGTGCCAGCAGCTTAGTTGGGGCTAGCGGGAGAGATACGCAGTATTTT. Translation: CASSLVGASGRDTQYF.

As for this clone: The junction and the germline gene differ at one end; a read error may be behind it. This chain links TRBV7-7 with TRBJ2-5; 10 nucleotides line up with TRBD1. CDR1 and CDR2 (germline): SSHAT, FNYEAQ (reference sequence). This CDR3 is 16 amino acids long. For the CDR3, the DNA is TGTGCTAGCAGCTTATCCCTCGGGACAGGGGAGGAGACCCAGTACTTC. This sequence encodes CASSLSLGTGEETQYF. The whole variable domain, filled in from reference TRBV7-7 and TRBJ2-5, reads GAGVSQSPRYKVTKRGQDVTLRCDPISSHATLYWYQQALGQGPEFLTYFNYEAQPDKSGLPSDRFSAERPEGSISTLTIQRTEQRDSAMYRCASSLSLGTGEETQYFGPGTRLLVL.

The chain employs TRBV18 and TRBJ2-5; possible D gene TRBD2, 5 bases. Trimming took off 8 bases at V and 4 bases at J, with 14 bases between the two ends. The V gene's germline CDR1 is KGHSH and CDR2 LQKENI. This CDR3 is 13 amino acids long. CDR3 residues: CASLLRERETQYF. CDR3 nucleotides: TGTGCCAGCCTTTTAAGGGAGCGAGAGACCCAGTACTTC.

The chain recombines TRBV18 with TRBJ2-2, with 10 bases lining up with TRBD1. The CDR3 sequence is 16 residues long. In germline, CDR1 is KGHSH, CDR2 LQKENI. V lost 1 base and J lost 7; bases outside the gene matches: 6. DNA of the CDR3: TGTGCCAGCTCACCACAGGGACAGGGGATCATCGGGGAGCTGTTTTTT. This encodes CASSPQGQGIIGELFF.

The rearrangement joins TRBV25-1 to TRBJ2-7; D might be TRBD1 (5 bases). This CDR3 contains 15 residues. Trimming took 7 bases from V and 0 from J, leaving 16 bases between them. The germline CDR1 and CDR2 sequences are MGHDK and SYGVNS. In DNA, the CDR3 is TGTGCCAGCAAAAAGGGGCAGTCTAGCTCCTACGAGCAGTACTTC. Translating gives CASKKGQSSSYEQYF.

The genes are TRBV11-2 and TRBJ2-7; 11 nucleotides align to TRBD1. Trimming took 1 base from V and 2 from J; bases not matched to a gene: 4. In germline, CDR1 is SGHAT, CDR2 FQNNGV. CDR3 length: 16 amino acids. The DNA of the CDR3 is TGTGCCAGCAGCTTAGCCGGGACAGGGGGTCCCTACGAGCAGTACTTC. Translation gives CASSLAGTGGPYEQYF.

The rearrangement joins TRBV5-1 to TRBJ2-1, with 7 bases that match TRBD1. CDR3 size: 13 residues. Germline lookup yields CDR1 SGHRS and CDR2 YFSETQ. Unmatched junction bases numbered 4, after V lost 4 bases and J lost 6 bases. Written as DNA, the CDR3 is TGCGCCAGCAGCCTCGACAGGGCCAATGAGCAGTTCTTC. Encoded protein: CASSLDRANEQFF. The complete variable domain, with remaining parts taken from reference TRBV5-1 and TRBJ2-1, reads KAGVTQTPRYLIKTRGQQVTLSCSPISGHRSVSWYQQTPGQGLQFLFEYFSETQRNKGNFPGRFSGRQFSNSRSEMNVSTLELGDSALYLCASSLDRANEQFFGPGTRLTVL.

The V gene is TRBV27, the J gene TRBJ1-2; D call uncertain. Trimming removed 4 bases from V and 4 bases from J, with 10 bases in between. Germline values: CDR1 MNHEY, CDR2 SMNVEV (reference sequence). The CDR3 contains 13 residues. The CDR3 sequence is CASSYPSGYGYTF. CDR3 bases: TGTGCCAGCAGTTATCCATCGGGCTATGGCTACACCTTC.

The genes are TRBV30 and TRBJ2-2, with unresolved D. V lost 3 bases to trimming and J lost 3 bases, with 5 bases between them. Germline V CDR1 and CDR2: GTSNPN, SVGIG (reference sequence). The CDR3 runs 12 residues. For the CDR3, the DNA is TGTGCCTGGAGGGGATACACCGGGGAGCTGTTTTTT. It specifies CAWRGYTGELFF.